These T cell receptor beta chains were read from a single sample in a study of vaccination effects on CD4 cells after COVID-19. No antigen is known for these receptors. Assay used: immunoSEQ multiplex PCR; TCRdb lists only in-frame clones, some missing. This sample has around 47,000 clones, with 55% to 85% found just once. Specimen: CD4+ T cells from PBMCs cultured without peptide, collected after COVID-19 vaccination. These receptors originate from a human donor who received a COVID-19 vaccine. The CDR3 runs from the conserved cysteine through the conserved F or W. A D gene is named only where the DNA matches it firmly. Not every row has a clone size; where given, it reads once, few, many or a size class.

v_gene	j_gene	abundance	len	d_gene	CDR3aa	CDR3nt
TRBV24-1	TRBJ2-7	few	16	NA	CATSDSWTNPSYEQYF	TGTGCCACCAGTGACTCATGGACAAATCCTTCCTACGAGCAGTACTTC
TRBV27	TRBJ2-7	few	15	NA	CASSPSGFASYEQYF	TGTGCCAGCAGCCCAAGTGGGTTTGCATCATACGAGCAGTACTTC
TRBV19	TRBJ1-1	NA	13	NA	CASSIGINTEAFF	TGTGCCAGTAGTATCGGGATTAACACTGAAGCTTTCTTT
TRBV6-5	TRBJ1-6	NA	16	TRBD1	CASSYTTGAPGSPLHF	TGTGCCAGCAGTTACACGACAGGGGCTCCTGGTTCACCCCTCCACTTT
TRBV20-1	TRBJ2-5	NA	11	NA	CSASTKETQYF	TGCAGTGCTAGCACTAAAGAGACCCAGTACTTC
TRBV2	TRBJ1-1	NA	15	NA	CASQNEGQLNTEAFF	TGTGCCAGCCAAAATGAGGGCCAGTTGAACACTGAAGCTTTCTTT
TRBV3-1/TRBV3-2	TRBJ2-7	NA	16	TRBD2	CASSQVRLAGSYEQYF	TGTGCCAGCAGCCAAGTCCGACTAGCGGGCTCCTACGAGCAGTACTTC
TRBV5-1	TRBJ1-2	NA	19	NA	CASSLEARSRLPANYGYTF	TGCGCCAGCAGCTTGGAGGCGAGGTCCCGACTTCCAGCTAACTATGGCTACACCTTC
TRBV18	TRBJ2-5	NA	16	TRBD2	CASSPRGLAMGETQYF	TGTGCCAGCTCACCGCGGGGACTAGCAATGGGGGAGACCCAGTACTTC
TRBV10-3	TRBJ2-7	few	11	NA	CAISMDYEQYF	TGTGCCATCAGTATGGATTACGAGCAGTACTTC
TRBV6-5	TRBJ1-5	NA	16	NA	CASSYSKAEGNQPQHF	TGTGCCAGCAGTTACTCTAAAGCGGAGGGGAATCAGCCCCAGCATTTT
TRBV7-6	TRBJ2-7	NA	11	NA	CASSEAVEQYF	TGTGCCAGCAGCGAAGCAGTCGAGCAGTACTTC